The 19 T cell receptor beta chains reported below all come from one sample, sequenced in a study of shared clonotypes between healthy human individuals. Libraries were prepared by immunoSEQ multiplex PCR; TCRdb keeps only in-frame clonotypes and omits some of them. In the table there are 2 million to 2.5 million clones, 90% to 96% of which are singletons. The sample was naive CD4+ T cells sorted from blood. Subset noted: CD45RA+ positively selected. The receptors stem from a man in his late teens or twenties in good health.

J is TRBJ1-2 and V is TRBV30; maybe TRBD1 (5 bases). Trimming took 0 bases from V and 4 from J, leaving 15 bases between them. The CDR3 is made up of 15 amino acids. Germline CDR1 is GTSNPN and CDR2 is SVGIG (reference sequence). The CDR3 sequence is CAWSVMGSGAYGYTF. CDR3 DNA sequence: TGTGCCTGGAGTGTGATGGGGAGCGGGGCCTATGGCTACACCTTC.

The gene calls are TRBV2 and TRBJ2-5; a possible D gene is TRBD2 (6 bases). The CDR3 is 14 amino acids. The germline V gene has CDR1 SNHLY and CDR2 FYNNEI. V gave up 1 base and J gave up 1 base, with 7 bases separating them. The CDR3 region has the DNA TGTGCCAGCAGTGAAGTGGGACTCCAAGAGACCCAGTACTTC. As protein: CASSEVGLQETQYF.

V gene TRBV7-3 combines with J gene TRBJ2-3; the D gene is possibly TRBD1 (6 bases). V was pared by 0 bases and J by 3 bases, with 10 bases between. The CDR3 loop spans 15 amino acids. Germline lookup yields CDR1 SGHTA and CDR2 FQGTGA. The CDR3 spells CASSLTPGVTDTQYF. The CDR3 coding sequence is TGTGCCAGCAGCTTAACGCCAGGGGTGACAGATACGCAGTATTTT.

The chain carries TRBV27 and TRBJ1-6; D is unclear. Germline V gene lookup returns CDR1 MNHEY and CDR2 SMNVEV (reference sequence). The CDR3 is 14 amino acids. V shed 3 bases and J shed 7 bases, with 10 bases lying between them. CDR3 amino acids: CASSFGVRNSPLHF. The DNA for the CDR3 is TGTGCCAGCAGTTTTGGGGTTCGGAATTCACCCCTCCACTTT.

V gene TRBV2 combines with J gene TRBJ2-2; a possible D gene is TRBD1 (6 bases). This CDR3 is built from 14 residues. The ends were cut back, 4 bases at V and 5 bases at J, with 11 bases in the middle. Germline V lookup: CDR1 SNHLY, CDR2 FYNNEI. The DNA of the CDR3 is TGTGCCAGCAGTGTTCTCAGGGGTACCGGGGAGCTGTTTTTT. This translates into CASSVLRGTGELFF.

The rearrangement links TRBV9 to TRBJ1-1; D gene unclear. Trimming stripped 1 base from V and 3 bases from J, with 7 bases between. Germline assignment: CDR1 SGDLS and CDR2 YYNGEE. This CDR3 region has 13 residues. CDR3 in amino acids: CASSVYGYTEAFF. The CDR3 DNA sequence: TGTGCCAGCAGCGTATACGGATACACTGAAGCTTTCTTT.

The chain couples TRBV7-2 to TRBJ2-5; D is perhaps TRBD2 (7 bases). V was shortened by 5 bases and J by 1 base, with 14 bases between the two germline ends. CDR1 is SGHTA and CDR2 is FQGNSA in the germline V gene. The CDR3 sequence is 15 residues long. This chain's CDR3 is CASSPMRGGQETQYF. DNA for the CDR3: TGTGCCAGCAGCCCTATGAGGGGGGGCCAAGAGACCCAGTACTTC.

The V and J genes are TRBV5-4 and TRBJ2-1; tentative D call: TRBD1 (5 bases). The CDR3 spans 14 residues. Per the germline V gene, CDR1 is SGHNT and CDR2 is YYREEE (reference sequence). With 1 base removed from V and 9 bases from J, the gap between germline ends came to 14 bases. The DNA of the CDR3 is TGTGCCAGCAGCTTGTCACAGGTGGTCGCTGAGCAGTTCTTC. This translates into CASSLSQVVAEQFF.

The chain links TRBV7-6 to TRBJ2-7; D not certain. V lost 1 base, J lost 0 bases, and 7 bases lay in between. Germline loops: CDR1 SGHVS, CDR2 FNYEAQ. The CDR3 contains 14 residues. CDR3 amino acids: CASSLVPDSYEQYF. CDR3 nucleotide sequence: TGTGCCAGCAGCTTAGTACCGGACTCCTACGAGCAGTACTTC. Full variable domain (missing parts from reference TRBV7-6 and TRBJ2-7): GAGVSQSPRYKVTKRGQDVALRCDPISGHVSLYWYRQALGQGPEFLTYFNYEAQQDKSGLPNDRFSAERPEGSISTLTIQRTEQRDSAMYRCASSLVPDSYEQYFGPGTRLTVT.

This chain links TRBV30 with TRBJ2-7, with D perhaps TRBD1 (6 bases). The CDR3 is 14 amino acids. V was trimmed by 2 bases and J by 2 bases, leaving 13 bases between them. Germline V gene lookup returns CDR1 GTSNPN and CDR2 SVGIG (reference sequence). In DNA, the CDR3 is TGTGCCTGGAGTACAGGGAAAATTGCCTACGAGCAGTACTTC. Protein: CAWSTGKIAYEQYF.

The CDR3 sequence: CASSSTGSFGGYTF. Written as DNA, the CDR3 is TGTGCCAGTAGTTCCACAGGGAGCTTCGGTGGCTACACCTTC. The chain combines TRBV19 with TRBJ1-2, with D perhaps TRBD1 (6 bases). From germline, CDR1 is LNHDA and CDR2 SQIVND (reference sequence). The CDR3 consists of 14 residues. V lost 5 bases and J lost 7, with 17 bases in between.

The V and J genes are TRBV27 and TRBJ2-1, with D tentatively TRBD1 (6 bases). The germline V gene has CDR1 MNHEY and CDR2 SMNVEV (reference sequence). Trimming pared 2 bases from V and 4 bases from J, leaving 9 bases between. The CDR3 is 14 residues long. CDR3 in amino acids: CASSLARGYNEQFF. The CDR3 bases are TGTGCCAGCAGTTTAGCTAGGGGGTACAATGAGCAGTTCTTC.

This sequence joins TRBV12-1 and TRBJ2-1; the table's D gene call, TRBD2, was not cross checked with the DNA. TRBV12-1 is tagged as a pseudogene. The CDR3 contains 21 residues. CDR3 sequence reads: CASSFGVPSHSGTREGNEQFF. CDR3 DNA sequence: TGTGCCAGCAGCTTTGGGGTTCCATCACACTCCGGGACTAGGGAAGGGAATGAGCAGTTCTTC.

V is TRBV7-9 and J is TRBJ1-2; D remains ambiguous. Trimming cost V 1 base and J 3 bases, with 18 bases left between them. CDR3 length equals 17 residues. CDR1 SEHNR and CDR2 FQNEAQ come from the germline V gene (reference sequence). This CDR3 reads CASSLGFGRPNHYGYTF. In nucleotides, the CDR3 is TGTGCCAGCAGCTTAGGTTTCGGGCGCCCAAACCACTATGGCTACACCTTC. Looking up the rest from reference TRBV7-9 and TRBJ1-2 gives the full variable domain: DTGVSQNPRHKITKRGQNVTFRCDPISEHNRLYWYRQTLGQGPEFLTYFQNEAQLEKSRLLSDRFSAERPKGSFSTLEIQRTEQGDSAMYLCASSLGFGRPNHYGYTFGSGTRLTVV.

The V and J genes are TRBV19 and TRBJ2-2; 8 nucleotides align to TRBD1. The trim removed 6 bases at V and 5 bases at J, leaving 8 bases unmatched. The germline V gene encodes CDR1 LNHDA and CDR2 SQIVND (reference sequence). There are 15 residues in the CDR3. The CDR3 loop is CASRPDRVRTGELFF. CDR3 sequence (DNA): TGTGCCAGTAGGCCGGACAGGGTCCGAACCGGGGAGCTGTTTTTT.

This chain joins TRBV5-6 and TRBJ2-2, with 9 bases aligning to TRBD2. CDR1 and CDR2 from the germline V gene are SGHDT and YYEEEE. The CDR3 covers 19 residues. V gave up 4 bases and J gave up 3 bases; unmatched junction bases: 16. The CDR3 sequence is CASSLLAGDWEGDTGELFF. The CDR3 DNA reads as TGTGCCAGCAGCCTATTAGCGGGAGACTGGGAGGGGGACACCGGGGAGCTGTTTTTT.

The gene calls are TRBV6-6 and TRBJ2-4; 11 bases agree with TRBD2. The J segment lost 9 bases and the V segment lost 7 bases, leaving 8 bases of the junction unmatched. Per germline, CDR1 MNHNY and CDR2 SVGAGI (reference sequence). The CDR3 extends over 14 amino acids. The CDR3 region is CASNFGTSGTIQYF. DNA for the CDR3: TGTGCCAGCAACTTCGGGACTAGCGGAACCATTCAGTACTTC.

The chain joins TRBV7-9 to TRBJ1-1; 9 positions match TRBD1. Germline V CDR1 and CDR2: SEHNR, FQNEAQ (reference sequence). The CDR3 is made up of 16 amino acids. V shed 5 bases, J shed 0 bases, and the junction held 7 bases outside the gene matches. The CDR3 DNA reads TGTGCCAGCAGCGAACATACAGGGGGCGTGAACACTGAAGCTTTCTTT. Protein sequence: CASSEHTGGVNTEAFF.

As DNA, the CDR3 is TGTGCCAGTAGTCCGTCTCTGCGCGGGAGGGCCATGAGAGAGCAGTACTTC. This codes for CASSPSLRGRAMREQYF. This chain joins TRBV19 and TRBJ2-7, with 9 positions matching TRBD2. CDR3 length: 17 amino acids. The germline V gene encodes CDR1 LNHDA and CDR2 SQIVND (reference sequence). After removal of 5 bases from V and 7 bases from J, the junction contained 18 bases not matched to a gene.